The 12 T cell receptor beta chains below come from one sample, sequenced in a study of T cells in localized non-small cell lung cancer. Generated by immunoSEQ multiplex PCR, the TCRdb table keeps only in-frame clones and is missing some. The table includes some 71,000 clones, 70% to 90% detected once. The sample here was peripheral blood, taken before any cancer treatment. These receptor sequences come from a female donor at least 60 years old with stage I lung adenocarcinoma.

V usage is TRBV6-1 and J usage is TRBJ1-2, with D hard to call. The V gene lost 1 base and the J gene lost 8 bases, with 8 bases spanning the gap. In germline, CDR1 is MNHNS, CDR2 SASEGT. The CDR3 is 12 residues long. DNA for the CDR3: TGTGCCAGCAGTGAAGAAGGGTTCGGCTACACCTTC. The encoded protein is CASSEEGFGYTF.

J is TRBJ2-7 and V is TRBV2; D gene uncertain. CDR3 length: 12 amino acids. The V and J ends lost 7 bases and 0 bases respectively, with 7 bases between them. In germline, CDR1 is SNHLY, CDR2 FYNNEI. The CDR3, as DNA: TGTGCCAGCACGTTAAGCTCCTACGAGCAGTACTTC. Translated, it gives CASTLSSYEQYF.

The rearrangement joins TRBV5-1 to TRBJ2-3; no firm D call. The germline gives CDR1 SGHRS, CDR2 YFSETQ. The CDR3 sequence is 13 residues long. Trimming took 4 bases from V and 4 from J, leaving 10 bases between them. The CDR3 loop reads CASSAGPSDTQYF. CDR3 in DNA: TGCGCCAGCAGCGCCGGACCCTCAGATACGCAGTATTTT.

The V and J genes are TRBV19 and TRBJ1-2; 8 bases map to TRBD1. Germline V gene lookup returns CDR1 LNHDA and CDR2 SQIVND (reference sequence). The CDR3 has 15 amino acids. With V trimmed by 0 bases and J by 7 bases, 7 bases remained unmatched. The CDR3 here is CASSIDWTGKGGYTF. DNA of the CDR3: TGTGCCAGTAGTATAGATTGGACAGGGAAGGGTGGCTACACCTTC.

This clone showed up just once. The CDR3 is CASSLGTGDTQYF. The CDR3 DNA follows: TGTGCCAGCAGCTTAGGTACCGGAGATACGCAGTATTTT. The gene calls are TRBV7-9 and TRBJ2-3; no reliable D call. V shed 1 base and J shed 5 bases, with 7 bases lying between them. There are 13 residues in the CDR3. CDR1 is SEHNR and CDR2 is FQNEAQ in the germline V gene (reference sequence).

The J gene is TRBJ1-5, the V gene TRBV5-6; D is unclear. The CDR3 length is 14 residues. The germline gives CDR1 SGHDT, CDR2 YYEEEE. V dropped 0 bases and J dropped 2 bases, with 6 bases sitting between them. The DNA of the CDR3 is TGTGCCAGCAGCTTGGTTGGGGGCAATCAGCCCCAGCATTTT. It codes for CASSLVGGNQPQHF.

The CDR3 loop is CASSFAVTYNEQFF. Written as DNA, the CDR3 is TGTGCCAGCAGCTTTGCGGTTACCTACAATGAGCAGTTCTTC. This rearrangement joins TRBV7-9 to TRBJ2-1; no reliable D call. The V gene's germline CDR1 is SEHNR and CDR2 FQNEAQ (reference sequence). The CDR3 extends over 14 amino acids. Trimming took 3 bases from V and 2 from J, leaving 8 bases between them.

The J gene is TRBJ2-7, the V gene TRBV4-1, with a possible D match to TRBD2 (6 bases). V lost 0 bases and J 6 bases, leaving 15 bases between the germline ends. The CDR3 totals 15 residues. Germline CDR1 and CDR2: MGHRA and YSYEKL. The CDR3: CASSQEGTPFSEQYF. The CDR3, as DNA: TGCGCCAGCAGCCAAGAAGGGACTCCCTTTTCCGAGCAGTACTTC.

The CDR3 DNA follows: TGCGCCAGCAGCTTGGAAACAGTCGGCTCTGGAAACACCATATATTTT. It translates to CASSLETVGSGNTIYF. This chain joins TRBV5-1 and TRBJ1-3; unclear D gene. Between the trimmed V and J ends, which lost 0 bases and 0 bases, there was a span of 10 bases. CDR1 and CDR2 from the germline V gene are SGHRS and YFSETQ. This CDR3 spans 16 amino acids.

This rearrangement joins TRBV15 to TRBJ2-2; possibly TRBD1 for D (5 bases). Between the trimmed V and J ends, which lost 2 bases and 0 bases, there was a span of 10 bases. Per germline, CDR1 LNHNV and CDR2 YYDKDF (reference sequence). The CDR3 contains 16 residues. CDR3 in DNA: TGTGCCACCAGCAGAAGCCTGACAGCGAACACCGGGGAGCTGTTTTTT. As protein: CATSRSLTANTGELFF.

A few counts support this clone. V gene TRBV9 combines with J gene TRBJ1-1; the D is unclear. V was pared by 0 bases and J by 8 bases, with 11 bases between. CDR1 and CDR2 (germline): SGDLS, YYNGEE. This CDR3 contains 13 residues. In nucleotides, the CDR3 is TGTGCCAGCAGCGTAGTAGGCAGCCAAGAAGCTTTCTTT. Encoded protein: CASSVVGSQEAFF.

The gene calls are TRBV28 and TRBJ1-1, with D unclear. CDR1 is MDHEN, CDR2 SYDVKM, per germline. The ends were cut back, 4 bases at V and 4 bases at J, with 16 bases in the middle. This CDR3 spans 15 amino acids. CDR3 residues: CASSSPRGRSTEAFF. The CDR3 DNA is TGTGCCAGCAGTTCGCCCCGCGGGAGGTCCACTGAAGCTTTCTTT.